One and the same sample provided the 27 T cell receptor beta chains below, sequenced in a study of T cell responses to AZD1222 COVID-19 vaccine. The data were produced by immunoSEQ multiplex PCR, yet TCRdb's version contains in-frame clones alone and is incomplete. In the table there are about 70,000 clones, under 90% of which are singletons. Material: peripheral blood, obtained 28 days after the second AZD1222 dose. The receptors derive from an adult who received the AZD1222 COVID-19 vaccine.

The rearrangement joins TRBV5-4 to TRBJ1-1, with D possibly being TRBD1 (5 bases). V lost 4 bases to trimming and J lost 1 base, with 11 bases between them. CDR1 and CDR2 from the germline V gene are SGHNT and YYREEE (reference sequence). This CDR3 region has 14 residues. For the CDR3, the DNA is TGTGCCAGCAGCCGACCGGGGGGGAACACTGAAGCTTTCTTT. It encodes CASSRPGGNTEAFF.

CDR3 nucleotides: TGTGCCAGCAGCGGAGGACTAGCGGGGTGGTATACGCAGTATTTT. This sequence encodes CASSGGLAGWYTQYF. The genes are TRBV9 and TRBJ2-3; 12 nucleotides align to TRBD2. From germline, CDR1 is SGDLS and CDR2 YYNGEE. After removal of 3 bases from V and 7 bases from J, the junction contained 6 bases not matched to a gene. The CDR3 is made up of 15 amino acids.

The CDR3, as DNA: TGTGCCAGCAGCCTCCTCCGAGGGCGGACGTACAATGAGCAGTTCTTC. Its translation is CASSLLRGRTYNEQFF. The gene calls are TRBV11-2 and TRBJ2-1; weak D call: TRBD2 (5 bases). Germline CDR1 SGHAT, CDR2 FQNNGV. The V end lost 5 bases, the J end lost 4 bases, and 18 bases lay between the germline ends. The CDR3 extends over 16 amino acids. The complete variable domain, with remaining parts taken from reference TRBV11-2 and TRBJ2-1, reads EAGVAQSPRYKIIEKRQSVAFWCNPISGHATLYWYQQILGQGPKLLIQFQNNGVVDDSQLPKDRFSAERLKGVDSTLKIQPAKLEDSAVYLCASSLLRGRTYNEQFFGPGTRLTVL.

This clone was detected ten times or more. The DNA for the CDR3 is TGTGCCACCAGCAGAGATCGCACCAGGGGGTTGAGCTCCTATAATTCACCCCTCCACTTT. Protein product: CATSRDRTRGLSSYNSPLHF. V is TRBV15 and J is TRBJ1-6; TRBD1 matches 7 bases. The CDR3 runs to 20 residues. The germline V gene has CDR1 LNHNV and CDR2 YYDKDF (reference sequence). With 0 bases clipped from V and 0 bases from J, the junction kept 11 bases outside the gene matches.

V and J are TRBV7-7 and TRBJ2-1; no reliable D call. Germline CDR1 and CDR2: SSHAT and FNYEAQ (reference sequence). V gave up 3 bases and J gave up 3 bases, with 6 bases separating them. The CDR3 loop spans 13 amino acids. The CDR3 region is CASSFDFYNEQFF. The CDR3, as DNA: TGTGCCAGCAGCTTTGACTTCTACAATGAGCAGTTCTTC.

The chain uses TRBV9 and TRBJ1-6, with a possible D match to TRBD1 (5 bases). The V gene's germline CDR1 is SGDLS and CDR2 YYNGEE. The CDR3 runs to 15 residues. Trimming pared 2 bases from V and 14 bases from J, leaving 20 bases between. Here the CDR3 DNA reads TGTGCCAGCAGCGTGCGGGCAGCGGGGGTCTCCACCCTCCACTTT. This sequence encodes CASSVRAAGVSTLHF.

The chain uses TRBV29-1 and TRBJ1-1; D is unclear. Germline loops: CDR1 SQVTM, CDR2 ANQGSEA. The CDR3 length is 14 residues. Trimming removed 4 bases at V and 1 base at J, with 13 bases between. The CDR3 is CSVAPQQRNTEAFF. The DNA for the CDR3 is TGCAGCGTTGCCCCCCAACAGCGGAACACTGAAGCTTTCTTT.

The gene calls are TRBV5-1 and TRBJ1-5; TRBD1 aligns across 11 bases. The junction had 2 bases not matched to a gene; V was cut back by 2 bases and J by 4 bases. CDR1 SGHRS and CDR2 YFSETQ come from the germline V gene. The CDR3 is 15 residues long. DNA of the CDR3: TGCGCCAGCAGCTTAGGGACAGGGGGTAATCAGCCCCAGCATTTT. This translates into CASSLGTGGNQPQHF.

This clone was detected only once. The rearrangement links TRBV20-1 to TRBJ2-5; D is uncertain. The CDR3 consists of 11 residues. Trimming removed 8 bases from V and 4 bases from J, with 11 bases in between. Looked up from germline, CDR1 is DFQATT and CDR2 is SNEGSKA (reference sequence). CDR3 bases: TGCAGTAGGCAGGAAGGAGAGACCCAGTACTTC. Translated: CSRQEGETQYF.

This clone was seen just once. J is TRBJ1-5 and V is TRBV28; TRBD1 is a possible D gene (5 bases). The germline gives CDR1 MDHEN, CDR2 SYDVKM. This CDR3 spans 16 amino acids. The V and J ends lost 1 base and 0 bases respectively, with 10 bases between them. DNA of the CDR3: TGTGCCAGCAGTTTATCGACAGCGTATAGCAATCAGCCCCAGCATTTT. It codes for CASSLSTAYSNQPQHF. Combining the CDR3 with reference TRBV28 and TRBJ1-5 gives the whole variable domain DVKVTQSSRYLVKRTGEKVFLECVQDMDHENMFWYRQDPGLGLRLIYFSYDVKMKEKGDIPEGYSVSREKKERFSLILESASTNQTSMYLCASSLSTAYSNQPQHFGDGTRLSIL.

This clone was detected only a few times. This chain joins TRBV13 and TRBJ1-3; D gene unclear. CDR1 PRHDT and CDR2 FYEKMQ come from the germline V gene (reference sequence). Trimming stripped 5 bases from V and 4 bases from J, with 9 bases between. This CDR3 region has 13 residues. CDR3 loop: CASSHLAGNTIYF. The CDR3 DNA sequence: TGTGCCAGCAGCCACCTGGCGGGAAACACCATATATTTT. Filled out from reference TRBV13 and TRBJ1-3, the complete variable domain reads AAGVIQSPRHLIKEKRETATLKCYPIPRHDTVYWYQQGPGQDPQFLISFYEKMQSDKGSIPDRFSAQQFSDYHSELNMSSLELGDSALYFCASSHLAGNTIYFGEGSWLTVV.

The gene calls are TRBV6-6 and TRBJ1-1, with D uncertain. The length of the CDR3 is 15 residues. The germline CDR1 and CDR2 sequences are MNHNY and SVGAGI (reference sequence). Trimming took 6 bases from V and 3 from J, leaving 17 bases between them. CDR3 region: CASSPRRGIDTEAFF. The CDR3, as DNA: TGTGCCAGCAGCCCACGTCGGGGTATCGACACTGAAGCTTTCTTT.

This clone qualifies as medium-sized. The chain employs TRBV6-2 or TRBV6-3 and TRBJ2-7; 9 bases agree with TRBD1. The CDR3 contains 14 residues. Trimming took 5 bases from V and 5 from J; bases not matched to a gene: 7. CDR1 and CDR2 (germline): MNHEY, SVGEGT. In nucleotides, the CDR3 is TGTGCCAGCAGTGGTGGGACAGGGAAGGACGAGCAGTACTTC. Translating gives CASSGGTGKDEQYF.

V is TRBV7-9 and J is TRBJ1-1; D ambiguous. This CDR3 comprises 13 residues. The ends were cut back, 5 bases at V and 4 bases at J, with 11 bases in the middle. The germline V gene encodes CDR1 SEHNR and CDR2 FQNEAQ (reference sequence). CDR3 nucleotide sequence: TGTGCCAGCAGCCACCGGCGTGGCACTGAAGCTTTCTTT. Amino acid sequence: CASSHRRGTEAFF.

V gene TRBV5-6 combines with J gene TRBJ2-7, with D perhaps matching TRBD2 (6 bases). Germline V gives CDR1 SGHDT, CDR2 YYEEEE. This CDR3 is built from 14 residues. V shed 2 bases and J shed 6 bases, with 15 bases lying between them. The CDR3 loop is CASSLRERRGEQYF. The CDR3 nucleotides read TGTGCCAGCAGCTTAAGGGAGAGGAGGGGCGAGCAGTACTTC.

The chain is built from TRBV27 and TRBJ1-5, with 7 bases aligning to TRBD1. The germline V gene has CDR1 MNHEY and CDR2 SMNVEV (reference sequence). CDR3 size: 13 residues. V trimming: 8 bases; J trimming: 2 bases; junction bases outside the gene matches: 3. The CDR3 DNA sequence: TGTGCCAGCTGGGGGACAGGCAATCAGCCCCAGCATTTT. Its protein product is CASWGTGNQPQHF.

This clone came up a few times. The chain has TRBV6-4 and TRBJ2-3, with D maybe TRBD1 (5 bases). Germline V gene data show CDR1 as MRHNA and CDR2 as SNTAGT. This CDR3 is built from 14 residues. Trimming shortened V by 5 bases and J by 0 bases, and 9 bases separated the two germline ends. The CDR3 loop reads CASSLDTSTDTQYF. The CDR3 DNA reads TGTGCCAGCAGTTTGGACACCAGCACAGATACGCAGTATTTT.

This chain joins TRBV7-8 and TRBJ2-7; D unclear. CDR1 SGHVS and CDR2 FQNEAQ come from the germline V gene. V dropped 1 base and J dropped 3 bases, with 10 bases sitting between them. CDR3 size: 14 residues. The CDR3 DNA is TGTGCCAGCAGCTTAGGGACCCCGGGCTACGAGCAGTACTTC. Its translation is CASSLGTPGYEQYF.

J is TRBJ2-4 and V is TRBV15; D not resolved. The CDR3 length is 18 residues. V lost 1 base and J 0 bases, leaving 16 bases between the germline ends. The germline V gene has CDR1 LNHNV and CDR2 YYDKDF (reference sequence). CDR3 DNA: TGTGCCACCAGCAGAGGAGACACTTACCTTCTAGCCAAAAACATTCAGTACTTC. Translation gives CATSRGDTYLLAKNIQYF. Looking up the rest from reference TRBV15 and TRBJ2-4 gives the full variable domain: DAMVIQNPRYQVTQFGKPVTLSCSQTLNHNVMYWYQQKSSQAPKLLFHYYDKDFNNEADTPDNFQSRRPNTSFCFLDIRSPGLGDTAMYLCATSRGDTYLLAKNIQYFGAGTRLSVL.

The chain has TRBV3-1 (or the pseudogene TRBV3-2) and TRBJ2-3; TRBD2 is a possible D gene (5 bases). Looked up from germline, CDR1 is LGHDT and CDR2 is YNNKEL (reference sequence). This CDR3 is built from 13 residues. Trimming removed 5 bases from V and 9 bases from J, with 15 bases in between. CDR3 in amino acids: CASSEDGWRTQYF. The CDR3 DNA sequence: TGTGCCAGCAGCGAGGACGGATGGAGGACGCAGTATTTT.

The genes are TRBV6-5 and TRBJ2-7; D not resolved. V was shortened by 0 bases and J by 1 base, with 10 bases between the two germline ends. This CDR3 is built from 15 residues. Per the germline V gene, CDR1 is MNHEY and CDR2 is SVGAGI. The CDR3 region is CASSYSMGRSYEQYF. For the CDR3, the DNA is TGTGCCAGCAGTTACTCGATGGGCAGGTCCTACGAGCAGTACTTC.

The genes are TRBV7-2 and TRBJ2-1; 12 bases agree with TRBD2. J lost 10 bases, V lost 5 bases, and 9 bases had no gene match. In germline, CDR1 is SGHTA, CDR2 FQGNSA. CDR3 length equals 15 residues. The CDR3 nucleotides are TGTGCCAGCAGCCCTAGCGGGGGGGCAATCGGCGAGCAGTTCTTC. This encodes CASSPSGGAIGEQFF.

The chain has TRBV7-8 and TRBJ2-3; D may be TRBD2 (6 bases). CDR3 length: 12 residues. Germline V lookup: CDR1 SGHVS, CDR2 FQNEAQ. V was clipped by 5 bases and J by 5 bases, with 8 bases between them. DNA for the CDR3: TGTGCCAGCAGCCGGAGGGGAGATACGCAGTATTTT. Translating it yields CASSRRGDTQYF. The entire variable domain, with the rest obtained from reference TRBV7-8 and TRBJ2-3, is as follows: GAGVSQSPRYKVAKRGQDVALRCDPISGHVSLFWYQQALGQGPEFLTYFQNEAQLDKSGLPSDRFFAERPEGSVSTLKIQRTQQEDSAVYLCASSRRGDTQYFGPGTRLTVL.

The V gene is TRBV9, the J gene TRBJ2-5; D is tentatively TRBD1 or TRBD2 (5 bases each). Looked up from germline, CDR1 is SGDLS and CDR2 is YYNGEE. The CDR3 totals 16 residues. The V end was cut by 0 bases, the J end by 2 bases, with 14 bases between. CDR3 bases: TGTGCCAGCAGCGTAGGGGGGTTAATGGGACAAGAGACCCAGTACTTC. This sequence encodes CASSVGGLMGQETQYF. The full variable domain, in which reference TRBV9 and TRBJ2-5 provide the parts outside the CDR3, is DSGVTQTPKHLITATGQRVTLRCSPRSGDLSVYWYQQSLDQGLQFLIQYYNGEERAKGNILERFSAQQFPDLHSELNLSSLELGDSALYFCASSVGGLMGQETQYFGPGTRLLVL.

The chain has TRBV6-6 and TRBJ1-2, with 7 bases fitting TRBD1. Germline V gives CDR1 MNHNY, CDR2 SVGAGI (reference sequence). The CDR3 extends over 13 amino acids. V lost 5 bases to trimming and J lost 6 bases; unmatched junction nucleotides: 6. The CDR3 reads CASSRQGWDGYTF. Written as DNA, the CDR3 is TGTGCCAGCAGTAGACAGGGCTGGGATGGCTACACCTTC.

The chain recombines TRBV3-1 (or the pseudogene TRBV3-2) with TRBJ1-2; D not certain. This CDR3 spans 14 amino acids. Between the trimmed V and J ends, which lost 4 bases and 5 bases, there was a span of 14 bases. Per germline, CDR1 LGHDT and CDR2 YNNKEL (reference sequence). CDR3 in amino acids: CASSPPPIHYGYTF. CDR3 bases: TGTGCCAGCAGCCCACCCCCCATACATTATGGCTACACCTTC.

V is TRBV7-2 and J is TRBJ1-6, with no clear D. Germline V gene sequence: CDR1 SGHTA, CDR2 FQGNSA. This CDR3 comprises 15 residues. V was clipped by 4 bases and J by 4 bases, with 11 bases between them. CDR3 region: CASSSPGQYNSPLHF. As DNA, the CDR3 is TGTGCCAGCAGCTCCCCCGGGCAGTATAATTCACCCCTCCACTTT.